Shown below are 26 T cell receptor beta chains from a single sample sequenced in a study of blood T cell repertoires in COVID-19. Generated by immunoSEQ multiplex PCR, the TCRdb table keeps only in-frame clones and is missing some. The sample records around 350,000 clones, around 87% being singletons. Sequences were obtained from peripheral blood. Receptor source: a human donor in a cohort sampled during active COVID-19.

The J gene is TRBJ2-7, the V gene TRBV6-1; 9 nucleotides match TRBD1. This CDR3 has 17 residues. Trimming took 2 bases from V and 4 from J; bases not matched to a gene: 12. Germline-derived CDR1 and CDR2 are MNHNS and SASEGT. The CDR3 protein is CASSEWSGTGLRYEQYF. Written as DNA, the CDR3 is TGTGCCAGCAGTGAATGGTCGGGGACAGGGTTAAGGTACGAGCAGTACTTC.

The chain links TRBV27 to TRBJ1-2, with TRBD1 as a possible D gene (6 bases). V lost 5 bases, J lost 1 base, and 14 bases lay in between. CDR1 and CDR2 from the germline V gene are MNHEY and SMNVEV (reference sequence). This CDR3 contains 15 residues. In DNA, the CDR3 is TGTGCCAGCAGTCCCCAGGGGTGGGTTAACTATGGCTACACCTTC. It encodes CASSPQGWVNYGYTF.

This rearrangement joins TRBV21-1 to TRBJ1-3; TRBD1, the table's D call, was not compared with the DNA. TRBV21-1 is noted as a pseudogene. The CDR3 spans 18 residues. The CDR3 DNA reads as TGTGCCAGCAGCAACGTGAAACGCAAGGGGGCTGATGGAAACACCATATATTTT. Translating it yields CASSNVKRKGADGNTIYF.

The J gene is TRBJ2-7, the V gene TRBV7-9; 7 bases agree with TRBD1. Germline V gives CDR1 SEHNR, CDR2 FQNEAQ (reference sequence). The J segment lost 2 bases and the V segment lost 5 bases, leaving 6 bases of the junction unmatched. The CDR3 runs 14 residues. The CDR3 sequence is CASSLGTVPYEQYF. CDR3 sequence (DNA): TGTGCCAGCAGCCTGGGGACAGTCCCCTACGAGCAGTACTTC.

In this sample, this clone turned up once. The chain carries TRBV29-1 and TRBJ2-7; tentatively, D is TRBD2 (6 bases). The germline V gene has CDR1 SQVTM and CDR2 ANQGSEA. The CDR3 loop spans 13 amino acids. Trimming left V 4 bases short and J 5 bases short, with 15 bases between. The CDR3 sequence is CSVVRGRSHEQYF. The DNA for the CDR3 is TGCAGCGTTGTCCGAGGGAGGAGCCACGAGCAGTACTTC.

The J gene is TRBJ2-5, the V gene TRBV9; perhaps TRBD2 as D (5 bases). V was clipped by 0 bases and J by 5 bases, with 20 bases between them. In germline, CDR1 is SGDLS, CDR2 YYNGEE. This CDR3 is built from 17 residues. The CDR3 coding sequence is TGTGCCAGCAGCGTAGGAGGTGTCGGGGTTTTATTGGAGACCCAGTACTTC. It yields the protein CASSVGGVGVLLETQYF.

This chain links TRBV6-6 with TRBJ2-5, with D possibly TRBD2 on 5 matching bases. The CDR3 length is 13 residues. V dropped 4 bases and J dropped 4 bases, with 10 bases sitting between them. Per germline, CDR1 MNHNY and CDR2 SVGAGI (reference sequence). CDR3 loop: CASSLGARETQYF. The DNA for the CDR3 is TGTGCCAGCAGTTTGGGAGCCAGAGAGACCCAGTACTTC.

This chain uses TRBV25-1 with TRBJ2-2; 11 bases fit TRBD2. With 2 bases clipped from V and 7 bases from J, the junction kept 6 bases outside the gene matches. Germline CDR1 is MGHDK and CDR2 is SYGVNS. The CDR3 loop spans 16 amino acids. The CDR3 region is CASSEKTSGRIGELFF. In nucleotides, the CDR3 is TGTGCCAGCAGTGAAAAAACTAGCGGGAGAATCGGGGAGCTGTTTTTT.

The V and J genes are TRBV19 and TRBJ1-2; the match to TRBD1 covers 10 bases. Germline V lookup: CDR1 LNHDA, CDR2 SQIVND (reference sequence). This CDR3 spans 15 amino acids. J lost 7 bases, V lost 3 bases, and 8 bases had no gene match. The CDR3 region is CASSIPADRGGGYTF. CDR3 DNA sequence: TGTGCCAGTAGTATCCCCGCGGACAGGGGGGGTGGCTACACCTTC.

This clone appeared once. The CDR3 region has the DNA TGCGCCAGCAGCTTGGGGGCCGGCTTTGCCACCGGGGAGCTGTTTTTT. Residues: CASSLGAGFATGELFF. The genes are TRBV5-1 and TRBJ2-2; no definite D call. Germline assignment: CDR1 SGHRS and CDR2 YFSETQ. Trimming removed 0 bases at V and 4 bases at J, with 13 bases between. The CDR3 contains 16 residues.

The chain employs TRBV7-2 and TRBJ2-5; D uncertain. CDR1 and CDR2 from the germline V gene are SGHTA and FQGNSA. V lost 1 base, J lost 4 bases, and 13 bases lay in between. The CDR3 spans 15 residues. This CDR3 is CASSLVFVFRETQYF. CDR3 DNA: TGTGCCAGCAGCTTAGTATTTGTGTTTCGAGAGACCCAGTACTTC.

This clone was seen a single time. The CDR3 loop reads CASRHRGLNYEQYF. CDR3 DNA: TGTGCCAGCAGACACAGGGGCCTGAACTACGAGCAGTACTTC. The chain uses TRBV2 and TRBJ2-7; 7 nucleotides align to TRBD1. The CDR3 covers 14 residues. V lost 6 bases to trimming and J lost 3 bases; unmatched junction nucleotides: 8. Germline V gene lookup returns CDR1 SNHLY and CDR2 FYNNEI.

Concerning this clone: Other DNA sequences from this sample encode an identical CDR3 as well. The chain recombines TRBV5-1 with TRBJ2-5; tentative D call: TRBD2 (6 bases). This CDR3 is 14 amino acids long. V lost 0 bases and J 3 bases, leaving 9 bases between the germline ends. The germline CDR1 and CDR2 sequences are SGHRS and YFSETQ. CDR3 protein: CASSLAGAEETQYF. CDR3 nucleotide sequence: TGCGCCAGCAGCTTGGCGGGAGCGGAAGAGACCCAGTACTTC. The full variable domain, rest sourced from reference TRBV5-1 and TRBJ2-5, is KAGVTQTPRYLIKTRGQQVTLSCSPISGHRSVSWYQQTPGQGLQFLFEYFSETQRNKGNFPGRFSGRQFSNSRSEMNVSTLELGDSALYLCASSLAGAEETQYFGPGTRLLVL.

V usage is TRBV6-5 and J usage is TRBJ1-5, with a possible D match to TRBD1 (6 bases). The V and J ends lost 4 bases and 5 bases respectively, with 18 bases between them. CDR1 is MNHEY and CDR2 is SVGAGI in the germline V gene. The CDR3 is 16 residues long. The CDR3: CASSSLSGGADQPQHF. The CDR3 nucleotides are TGTGCCAGCAGTTCCCTATCCGGGGGGGCAGATCAGCCCCAGCATTTT.

The rearrangement uses TRBV2 and TRBJ1-2; D is perhaps TRBD1 (6 bases). The ends were cut back, 1 base at V and 8 bases at J, with 14 bases in the middle. The germline V gene has CDR1 SNHLY and CDR2 FYNNEI. The CDR3 sequence is 14 residues long. CDR3 nucleotide sequence: TGTGCCAGCAGTGAAGTCGCGGGGGCAGAAGGCTACACCTTC. It specifies CASSEVAGAEGYTF.

The chain links TRBV2 to TRBJ2-1; TRBD1 is a possible D gene (6 bases). Deletions cut 6 bases from V and 7 bases from J, with 13 bases between. The CDR3 has 13 amino acids. Looked up from germline, CDR1 is SNHLY and CDR2 is FYNNEI. CDR3 in amino acids: CASRKDSPNEQFF. For the CDR3, the DNA is TGTGCCAGCAGGAAGGACAGTCCGAATGAGCAGTTCTTC.

The chain uses TRBV2 and TRBJ1-1; no definite D call. The V end lost 4 bases, the J end lost 4 bases, and 10 bases lay between the germline ends. The CDR3 runs to 13 residues. Germline V gene lookup returns CDR1 SNHLY and CDR2 FYNNEI. CDR3 in DNA: TGTGCCAGCAGTGTCGATGGGAGCACTGAAGCTTTCTTT. It codes for CASSVDGSTEAFF.

V gene TRBV6-5 combines with J gene TRBJ1-3, with a weak D call TRBD1 (5 bases). Germline V gene sequence: CDR1 MNHEY, CDR2 SVGAGI. The CDR3 covers 15 residues. Trimming stripped 2 bases from V and 0 bases from J, with 8 bases between. The CDR3 DNA is TGTGCCAGCAGTTACAAAGGGGACTCTGGAAACACCATATATTTT. As protein: CASSYKGDSGNTIYF.

The chain has TRBV10-3 and TRBJ2-2, with 8 bases fitting TRBD1. J lost 4 bases, V lost 2 bases, and 6 bases had no gene match. Germline CDR1 and CDR2: ENHRY and SYGVKD. The CDR3 runs 16 residues. CDR3 coding DNA: TGTGCCATCAGTGAGGGCAGGGGGCAGGGCACCGGGGAGCTGTTTTTT. Its protein product is CAISEGRGQGTGELFF.

This chain uses TRBV7-9 with TRBJ1-2, with D tentatively TRBD1 (6 bases). The CDR3 is made up of 13 amino acids. The V and J ends lost 3 bases and 6 bases respectively, with 11 bases between them. The germline CDR1 and CDR2 sequences are SEHNR and FQNEAQ (reference sequence). The CDR3 coding sequence is TGTGCCAGCAGCTTGGACAGTTCGGATGGCTACACCTTC. Protein product: CASSLDSSDGYTF.

The chain combines TRBV30 with TRBJ1-1; the match to TRBD1 covers 7 bases. This CDR3 is built from 13 residues. The V gene's germline CDR1 is GTSNPN and CDR2 SVGIG (reference sequence). With 3 bases clipped from V and 4 bases from J, the junction kept 5 bases outside the gene matches. The CDR3 reads CAWRRTGGTEAFF. CDR3 DNA: TGTGCCTGGAGAAGGACAGGAGGCACTGAAGCTTTCTTT.

As for this clone: Without the conserved terminal phenylalanine or tryptophan, this CDR3 likely stems from a read error. Because the CDR3's place on the DNA is in doubt, the DNA is left out and the CDR3 is given as listed by TCRdb. This sequence joins TRBV15 and TRBJ2-3; TRBD2 is the table's D call, not checked against the DNA. The CDR3 comprises 8 residues, both ends counted. Per the germline V gene, CDR1 is LNHNV and CDR2 is YYDKDF (reference sequence). This CDR3 reads CATTPLGR.

This chain links TRBV10-3 with TRBJ1-2; the D is unclear. The CDR3 totals 13 residues. V was pared by 0 bases and J by 8 bases, with 10 bases between. Per the germline V gene, CDR1 is ENHRY and CDR2 is SYGVKD. For the CDR3, the DNA is TGTGCCATCAGTGAGTCGGGCCGAGACGGCTACACCTTC. Protein sequence: CAISESGRDGYTF.

The chain joins TRBV7-2 to TRBJ2-3; TRBD2 agrees at 9 bases. Germline CDR1 SGHTA, CDR2 FQGNSA. The CDR3 sequence is 15 residues long. J was trimmed by 0 bases and V by 2 bases; bases with no gene match: 0. This CDR3 is CASSLLAGSTDTQYF. The CDR3 DNA follows: TGTGCCAGCAGCTTACTAGCGGGAAGCACAGATACGCAGTATTTT.

CDR3 protein: CASSSVTDSPLHF. The CDR3 DNA sequence: TGTGCCAGCAGCTCAGTGACAGATTCACCCCTCCACTTT. V usage is TRBV7-2 and J usage is TRBJ1-6; D is possibly TRBD1 (5 bases). CDR1 is SGHTA and CDR2 is FQGNSA in the germline V gene. The V and J ends lost 4 bases and 8 bases respectively, with 9 bases between them. The CDR3 length is 13 residues.

V and J are TRBV6-5 and TRBJ2-5; TRBD2 matches 7 bases. Trimming cost V 4 bases and J 5 bases; bases outside gene matches: 7. CDR1 is MNHEY and CDR2 is SVGAGI in the germline V gene. This CDR3 is built from 14 residues. The chain's CDR3 is CASSSGLVGETQYF. The CDR3 DNA is TGTGCCAGCAGTTCCGGACTAGTAGGGGAGACCCAGTACTTC.